Listed below are T cell receptor beta chains from one sample, sequenced in a study of shared clonotypes between healthy human individuals. Assay used: immunoSEQ multiplex PCR; TCRdb lists only in-frame clones, some missing. The sample has fewer than 3 million clones; about 90% are singletons. The sample comprised naive CD4+ T cells from PBMCs. These receptors were taken from a man younger than 30 in good health. Some clones in this sample may be carry-over from other donors' samples. Each CDR3 is given with its conserved first and last residue. A D gene is named only where the DNA matches it firmly. For some rows the clone size is stated as once, few or many, or as a class when expanded; others skip it.

clone size: .; V gene: TRBV5-1; D gene: .; J gene: TRBJ2-3; CDR3 protein: CASSLSGDTQYF; CDR3 DNA: TGCGCCAGCAGCTTGTCGGGAGATACGCAGTATTTT
clone size: .; V gene: TRBV28; D gene: .; J gene: TRBJ2-6; CDR3 protein: CASSLFGGSGANVLTF; CDR3 DNA: TGTGCCAGCAGTTTATTCGGGGGATCCGGGGCCAACGTCCTGACTTTC
clone size: .; V gene: TRBV7-2; D gene: .; J gene: TRBJ2-7; CDR3 protein: CASSRDSMAYEQYF; CDR3 DNA: TGTGCCAGCAGCCGGGACTCAATGGCCTACGAGCAGTACTTC
clone size: once; V gene: TRBV11-2; D gene: TRBD2; J gene: TRBJ2-7; CDR3 protein: CASSRTSGIYEQYF; CDR3 DNA: TGTGCCAGCAGCCGGACTAGCGGGATCTACGAGCAGTACTTC
clone size: .; V gene: TRBV28; D gene: .; J gene: TRBJ1-5; CDR3 protein: CASMRFRGHQPQHF; CDR3 DNA: TGTGCCAGCATGAGGTTCAGGGGCCATCAGCCCCAGCATTTT
clone size: .; V gene: TRBV10-2; D gene: .; J gene: TRBJ2-5; CDR3 protein: CASSETTSNQETQYF; CDR3 DNA: TGCGCCAGCAGTGAGACTACCAGCAACCAAGAGACCCAGTACTTC
clone size: .; V gene: TRBV5-4; D gene: .; J gene: TRBJ2-5; CDR3 protein: CASSYSPGAAVTQYF; CDR3 DNA: TGTGCCAGCAGTTACAGCCCAGGGGCGGCCGTGACCCAGTACTTC
clone size: few; V gene: TRBV19; D gene: .; J gene: TRBJ1-1; CDR3 protein: CASSISVMAEAFF; CDR3 DNA: TGTGCCAGTAGTATTTCTGTTATGGCTGAAGCTTTCTTT
clone size: .; V gene: TRBV4-2; D gene: .; J gene: TRBJ1-2; CDR3 protein: CASSPVGGNYGYTF; CDR3 DNA: TGTGCCAGCAGCCCCGTGGGGGGGAACTATGGCTACACCTTC
clone size: .; V gene: TRBV5-4; D gene: TRBD2; J gene: TRBJ2-1; CDR3 protein: CASSPGLADEQFF; CDR3 DNA: TGTGCCAGCAGCCCAGGACTAGCGGATGAGCAGTTCTTC
clone size: .; V gene: TRBV11-3; D gene: .; J gene: TRBJ2-7; CDR3 protein: CASSLESGKQYF; CDR3 DNA: TGTGCCAGCAGCTTAGAAAGTGGCAAGCAGTACTTC
clone size: .; V gene: TRBV7-8; D gene: .; J gene: TRBJ1-1; CDR3 protein: CASRTGLNTEAFF; CDR3 DNA: TGTGCCAGCAGGACAGGACTGAACACTGAAGCTTTCTTT
clone size: .; V gene: TRBV6-6; D gene: .; J gene: TRBJ1-1; CDR3 protein: CASSSAGNTEAFF; CDR3 DNA: TGTGCCAGCAGTTCGGCCGGGAACACTGAAGCTTTCTTT
clone size: .; V gene: TRBV6-4; D gene: .; J gene: TRBJ2-2; CDR3 protein: CASSALQGGELFF; CDR3 DNA: TGTGCCAGCAGTGCTCTTCAGGGCGGGGAGCTGTTTTTT
clone size: .; V gene: TRBV14; D gene: TRBD2; J gene: TRBJ2-3; CDR3 protein: CASSQDWLAGGGTDTQYF; CDR3 DNA: TGTGCCAGCAGCCAAGATTGGCTAGCGGGAGGAGGCACAGATACGCAGTATTTT
clone size: once; V gene: TRBV5-6; D gene: .; J gene: TRBJ1-2; CDR3 protein: CASSQYGYYGYTF; CDR3 DNA: TGTGCCAGCAGTCAGTACGGGTACTATGGCTACACCTTC
clone size: .; V gene: TRBV27; D gene: .; J gene: TRBJ2-7; CDR3 protein: CASSSPYYEQYF; CDR3 DNA: TGTGCCAGCAGTTCCCCATATTACGAGCAGTACTTC
clone size: .; V gene: TRBV7-2; D gene: .; J gene: TRBJ1-2; CDR3 protein: CASSLAPRTNYGYTF; CDR3 DNA: TGTGCCAGCAGCTTAGCGCCGAGGACTAACTATGGCTACACCTTC
clone size: .; V gene: TRBV9; D gene: TRBD2; J gene: TRBJ2-2; CDR3 protein: CASTSRGESNTGELFF; CDR3 DNA: TGTGCCAGCACCAGCCGGGGGGAGTCGAACACCGGGGAGCTGTTTTTT
clone size: .; V gene: TRBV7-2; D gene: .; J gene: TRBJ1-3; CDR3 protein: CASSLGQNTIYF; CDR3 DNA: TGTGCCAGCAGCTTAGGTCAAAACACCATATATTTT
clone size: .; V gene: TRBV18; D gene: TRBD2; J gene: TRBJ2-7; CDR3 protein: CASSPPGLAGSYEQYF; CDR3 DNA: TGTGCCAGCTCACCACCGGGACTAGCGGGTTCCTACGAGCAGTACTTC
clone size: .; V gene: TRBV6-4; D gene: .; J gene: TRBJ1-2; CDR3 protein: CASSDEGTTVSGYTF; CDR3 DNA: TGTGCCAGCAGTGACGAGGGGACGACTGTGTCGGGCTACACCTTC
clone size: .; V gene: TRBV6-5; D gene: TRBD2; J gene: TRBJ2-7; CDR3 protein: CASSPLAGYEQYF; CDR3 DNA: TGTGCCAGCAGTCCACTAGCGGGCTACGAGCAGTACTTC
clone size: .; V gene: TRBV5-4; D gene: .; J gene: TRBJ2-3; CDR3 protein: CASSLSVPDTQYF; CDR3 DNA: TGTGCCAGCAGCTTGTCGGTTCCAGATACGCAGTATTTT
clone size: .; V gene: TRBV7-8; D gene: .; J gene: TRBJ2-5; CDR3 protein: CASSKGEVLQETQYF; CDR3 DNA: TGTGCCAGCAGTAAAGGGGAAGTCCTTCAAGAGACCCAGTACTTC
clone size: .; V gene: TRBV5-5; D gene: .; J gene: TRBJ1-4; CDR3 protein: CASSSQPDGPQVGKLFF; CDR3 DNA: TGTGCCAGCAGCTCCCAACCCGACGGCCCCCAGGTCGGAAAACTGTTTTTT
clone size: .; V gene: TRBV6-5; D gene: .; J gene: TRBJ1-2; CDR3 protein: CASRQQGGGYTF; CDR3 DNA: TGTGCCAGCAGACAACAGGGAGGCGGCTACACCTTC
clone size: .; V gene: TRBV11-3; D gene: TRBD2; J gene: TRBJ2-5; CDR3 protein: CASSLVGGSGETQYF; CDR3 DNA: TGTGCCAGCAGCTTAGTAGGCGGGAGTGGCGAGACCCAGTACTTC
clone size: .; V gene: TRBV6-5; D gene: .; J gene: TRBJ1-2; CDR3 protein: CASAVGQLNYGYTF; CDR3 DNA: TGTGCCAGTGCCGTGGGACAACTAAACTATGGCTACACCTTC
clone size: .; V gene: TRBV7-2; D gene: .; J gene: TRBJ1-1; CDR3 protein: CASSLAHGTEQAFF; CDR3 DNA: TGTGCCAGCAGCTTAGCGCATGGAACGGAGCAGGCTTTCTTT
clone size: .; V gene: TRBV5-1; D gene: .; J gene: TRBJ1-2; CDR3 protein: CASSLSTGLLNYGYTF; CDR3 DNA: TGCGCCAGCAGCTTATCCACAGGCCTCCTTAACTATGGCTACACCTTC
clone size: .; V gene: TRBV5-6; D gene: TRBD1; J gene: TRBJ1-2; CDR3 protein: CASSLGDREGGYTF; CDR3 DNA: TGTGCCAGCAGCTTGGGGGACAGGGAGGGTGGCTACACCTTC
clone size: .; V gene: TRBV30; D gene: .; J gene: TRBJ1-5; CDR3 protein: CAWSDKIGGAIGSQPQHF; CDR3 DNA: TGTGCCTGGAGTGACAAAATCGGAGGGGCGATTGGGAGTCAGCCCCAGCATTTT
clone size: .; V gene: TRBV30; D gene: TRBD2; J gene: TRBJ2-7; CDR3 protein: CAWSGQREGRGYEQYF; CDR3 DNA: TGTGCCTGGAGTGGGCAGCGGGAGGGCCGGGGATACGAGCAGTACTTC